Presented here are 23 T cell receptor beta chains from one specimen sequenced in a study of post-analysis software for immune sequencing data. General study findings and limits: Four or five TRBV segments, TRBV5-6, TRBV5-1 and TRBV20-1 among them, were found more frequent in patients than controls.

Their specific antigens are unknown. Built from TCR beta cDNA, the libraries had unique molecular identifiers in them. TCRdb re-called the PCR reads with MiXCR, one entry per CDR3 protein. The data hold 800,000 to 950,000 distinct CDR3 sequences, with approximately 53% observed a single time. Sequencing was performed on blood. These receptor sequences come from a girl under 18 with multiple sclerosis.

The genes are TRBV18 and TRBJ2-5; possible D gene TRBD2, 5 bases. CDR1 is KGHSH and CDR2 is LQKENI in the germline V gene. The CDR3 spans 15 residues. Trimming took 6 bases from V and 2 from J, leaving 16 bases between them. The CDR3 DNA follows: TGTGCCAGCTCCCAGGCGAGCGGCGGACAAGAGACCCAGTACTTC. This sequence encodes CASSQASGGQETQYF.

This clonotype has a handful of counts. The chain uses TRBV7-3 and TRBJ2-3; maybe TRBD2 (6 bases). V was shortened by 2 bases and J by 1 base, with 22 bases between the two germline ends. Germline assignment: CDR1 SGHTA and CDR2 FQGTGA. The CDR3 is 19 amino acids. For the CDR3, the DNA is TGTGCCAGCAGCTTACCAGCTAGCGTGGCGGGATTGGGCACAGATACGCAGTATTTT. This sequence encodes CASSLPASVAGLGTDTQYF.

As to this clonotype: The conserved phenylalanine or tryptophan normally closing the CDR3 is absent here, so this likely arose from a read error. The chain recombines TRBV20-1 with TRBJ2-2, with TRBD1 identical over 7 bases. The V segment lost 1 base and the J segment 4 bases; nucleotides outside the gene matches: 9. The CDR3 has 16 amino acids. Germline CDR1 and CDR2: DFQATT and SNEGSKA (reference sequence). The CDR3 protein is CSARGVDRAGTGELFV. The CDR3 coding sequence is TGCAGTGCTAGAGGTGTTGACAGGGCTGGCACCGGGGAGCTGTTTGTT.

This clonotype has only a few counts. The J gene is TRBJ2-7, the V gene TRBV20-1, with no clear D. The CDR3 totals 12 residues. Between the trimmed V and J ends, which lost 1 base and 6 bases, there was a span of 10 bases. Germline loops: CDR1 DFQATT, CDR2 SNEGSKA (reference sequence). Here the CDR3 reads CSARGGRGEQYF. The DNA for the CDR3 is TGCAGTGCTAGAGGAGGTCGCGGCGAGCAGTACTTC.

This clonotype has just a few counts. The chain links TRBV7-9 to TRBJ2-7, with a tentative D call TRBD1 (6 bases). The CDR3 is 14 amino acids. Germline-derived CDR1 and CDR2 are SEHNR and FQNEAQ (reference sequence). The V end was cut by 1 base, the J end by 3 bases, with 10 bases between. The CDR3 loop reads CASSLDTGNYEQYF. DNA of the CDR3: TGTGCCAGCAGCTTAGATACAGGGAACTACGAGCAGTACTTC.

The V call is TRBV10-3, the J call TRBJ2-7; D perhaps matches TRBD2 (5 bases). CDR1 and CDR2 (germline): ENHRY, SYGVKD. CDR3 length equals 14 residues. V dropped 3 bases and J dropped 3 bases, with 12 bases sitting between them. CDR3 sequence (DNA): TGTGCCATCAGTGAAGTTAGCGTAGACTACGAGCAGTACTTC. Translation: CAISEVSVDYEQYF.

This sequence joins TRBV2 and TRBJ1-2, with D uncertain. This CDR3 is built from 11 residues. CDR1 is SNHLY, CDR2 FYNNEI, per germline. Trimming pared 8 bases from V and 3 bases from J, leaving 7 bases between. CDR3 residues: CASGKDYGYTF. The CDR3 coding sequence is TGTGCCAGCGGAAAGGACTATGGCTACACCTTC.

The V and J genes are TRBV27 and TRBJ2-5; 8 bases are shared with TRBD2. Germline V gene sequence: CDR1 MNHEY, CDR2 SMNVEV (reference sequence). Unmatched junction bases numbered 12, after V lost 4 bases and J lost 5 bases. The CDR3 has 16 residues. The CDR3: CASSSRGGGSQETQYF. The CDR3 DNA sequence: TGTGCCAGCAGTTCCCGGGGGGGTGGGTCACAGGAGACCCAGTACTTC.

The J gene is TRBJ2-3, the V gene TRBV4-1; D unresolved. Looked up from germline, CDR1 is MGHRA and CDR2 is YSYEKL. The length of the CDR3 is 15 residues. The V end lost 0 bases, the J end lost 2 bases, and 9 bases lay between the germline ends. The CDR3: CASSQDGRFTDTQYF. The CDR3 DNA follows: TGCGCCAGCAGCCAAGACGGGCGGTTCACAGATACGCAGTATTTT.

This chain joins TRBV20-1 and TRBJ2-7, with D possibly matching TRBD2 (6 bases). Germline V gives CDR1 DFQATT, CDR2 SNEGSKA (reference sequence). The CDR3 has 14 residues. Trimming pared 3 bases from V and 7 bases from J, leaving 19 bases between. CDR3 coding DNA: TGCAGTGCTAGCCCGCGGGGAGTTGGGAAGGAGCAGTACTTC. Its translation is CSASPRGVGKEQYF.

This clonotype was counted between two and nine times. The chain links TRBV29-1 to TRBJ1-1; no firm D call. Germline V gives CDR1 SQVTM, CDR2 ANQGSEA. Trimming left V 6 bases short and J 0 bases short, with 14 bases between. This CDR3 has 14 residues. The DNA for the CDR3 is TGCAGCGTCGTCCAATTAGGCATGAACACTGAAGCTTTCTTT. Translation gives CSVVQLGMNTEAFF.

The chain is built from TRBV20-1 and TRBJ2-5; the D gene is possibly TRBD2 (6 bases). This CDR3 contains 14 residues. Per germline, CDR1 DFQATT and CDR2 SNEGSKA (reference sequence). V was shortened by 3 bases and J by 2 bases, with 13 bases between the two germline ends. CDR3 DNA: TGCAGTGCTAGTACAGCGGGTGTGCAAGAGACCCAGTACTTC. Protein: CSASTAGVQETQYF.

The genes are TRBV5-1 and TRBJ2-1, with 7 positions matching TRBD2. Germline V gene sequence: CDR1 SGHRS, CDR2 YFSETQ. There are 19 residues in the CDR3. The ends lost 0 bases at V and 0 bases at J; junction bases unmatched: 12. The CDR3 region has the DNA TGCGCCAGCAGCTTGGATCCCAGAGCGGGATTCCTCTCCTACAATGAGCAGTTCTTC. Protein sequence: CASSLDPRAGFLSYNEQFF. The entire variable domain, with the rest obtained from reference TRBV5-1 and TRBJ2-1, is as follows: KAGVTQTPRYLIKTRGQQVTLSCSPISGHRSVSWYQQTPGQGLQFLFEYFSETQRNKGNFPGRFSGRQFSNSRSEMNVSTLELGDSALYLCASSLDPRAGFLSYNEQFFGPGTRLTVL.

This clonotype was observed a handful of times. This rearrangement joins TRBV20-1 to TRBJ2-5; D unclear. The CDR3 is 14 amino acids. The ends were cut back, 6 bases at V and 4 bases at J, with 18 bases in the middle. The germline CDR1 and CDR2 sequences are DFQATT and SNEGSKA (reference sequence). The CDR3 sequence is CSARQSDIGETQYF. The CDR3 DNA is TGCAGTGCCAGACAATCAGATATAGGAGAGACCCAGTACTTC.

This clonotype was seen only once. V is TRBV20-1 and J is TRBJ2-5, with D unresolved. Gene TRBJ2-4 matches the end of the DNA better, so the J call may be wrong. CDR3 length: 13 residues. From germline, CDR1 is DFQATT and CDR2 SNEGSKA (reference sequence). This CDR3 is CSASSISKNIQYF. The CDR3 bases are TGCAGTGCTAGTTCTATCTCCAAAAACATTCAGTACTTC.

This sequence joins TRBV4-1 and TRBJ2-7; TRBD1 matches 9 bases. CDR1 and CDR2 from the germline V gene are MGHRA and YSYEKL. The CDR3 covers 14 residues. J lost 3 bases, V lost 7 bases, and 7 bases had no gene match. CDR3 sequence (DNA): TGCGCCAGCACCCCGGACAGGGGAGGCTACGAGCAGTACTTC. Translating it yields CASTPDRGGYEQYF.

J is TRBJ2-7 and V is TRBV14; TRBD1 might be the D (5 bases). The CDR3 is 14 amino acids. Per germline, CDR1 SGHDN and CDR2 FVKESK. Trimming pared 1 base from V and 2 bases from J, leaving 9 bases between. The CDR3 DNA reads as TGTGCCAGCAGCCAAGGACAGATCACCTACGAGCAGTACTTC. This codes for CASSQGQITYEQYF.

This chain links TRBV4-1 with TRBJ2-6; either TRBD1 or TRBD2 may fit D (6 bases each). Trimming stripped 1 base from V and 0 bases from J, with 16 bases between. CDR1 is MGHRA, CDR2 YSYEKL, per germline. The CDR3 has 19 residues. CDR3 bases: TGCGCCAGCAGCCAAGGTTACAGGGACTCGTCCTCTGGGGCCAACGTCCTGACTTTC. This gives the protein CASSQGYRDSSSGANVLTF.

The rearrangement joins TRBV10-3 to TRBJ2-7; 10 nucleotides match TRBD2. Germline V lookup: CDR1 ENHRY, CDR2 SYGVKD. The V and J ends lost 6 bases and 0 bases, in that order; junction bases with no gene match: 5. This CDR3 has 15 residues. CDR3: CAIRGAGGGSYEQYF. The DNA of the CDR3 is TGTGCCATCAGGGGAGCGGGAGGGGGCTCCTACGAGCAGTACTTC.

The V and J genes are TRBV5-1 and TRBJ2-7; D uncertain. Germline CDR1 and CDR2: SGHRS and YFSETQ. CDR3 length: 12 residues. V dropped 7 bases and J dropped 7 bases, with 15 bases sitting between them. The CDR3 loop is CASSYTQREQYF. As DNA, the CDR3 is TGCGCCAGCTCCTATACCCAAAGGGAGCAGTACTTC.

The rearrangement uses TRBV6-5 and TRBJ1-2; D remains ambiguous. Germline V lookup: CDR1 MNHEY, CDR2 SVGAGI. V lost 0 bases to trimming and J lost 0 bases, with 8 bases between them. This CDR3 is built from 15 residues. The CDR3 spells CASSYSGVTNYGYTF. The CDR3 DNA reads as TGTGCCAGCAGTTACTCTGGTGTCACTAACTATGGCTACACCTTC.

The chain has TRBV7-6 and TRBJ2-3; 8 bases align to TRBD2. Germline V lookup: CDR1 SGHVS, CDR2 FNYEAQ. CDR3 length equals 15 residues. The ends lost 6 bases at V and 5 bases at J; junction bases unmatched: 10. This CDR3 is CASSPTSGNGDTQYF. Here the CDR3 DNA reads TGTGCCAGCAGTCCCACTAGCGGCAACGGAGATACGCAGTATTTT.

V is TRBV29-1 and J is TRBJ2-1, with D tentatively TRBD1 or TRBD2 (5 bases each). The CDR3 covers 14 residues. In germline, CDR1 is SQVTM, CDR2 ANQGSEA. Trimming took off 6 bases at V and 4 bases at J, with 16 bases between the two ends. Written as DNA, the CDR3 is TGCAGCGTCCCTCTGGGACCTCTATACAATGAGCAGTTCTTC. Encoded protein: CSVPLGPLYNEQFF.